A selection of T cell receptor beta chains follows, all from one sample in a study of OX40 agonist ivuxolimab in advanced cancers. Sequenced by immunoSEQ multiplex PCR; TCRdb stores in-frame clones only, minus some. The sample has approximately 58,000 clones; about four fifths are singletons. Material: CD4+ or CD8+ T cells sorted from blood, obtained in a trial of the OX40 agonist ivuxolimab. The source of these receptors is an adult with an advanced solid tumor such as melanoma, head and neck, liver or kidney cancer. The CDR3 runs from the conserved cysteine through the conserved F or W. The D gene is left open where the match is weak. Clone size appears in some rows only: once, few, many, or a class for an expanded clone.

size	length	V	D	J	DNA	CDR3
-	16	TRBV7-2	-	TRBJ2-1	TGTGCCAGCAGCTCGTCGCCGGGGGGCCTATACAATGAGCAGTTCTTC	CASSSSPGGLYNEQFF
few	14	TRBV15	-	TRBJ1-6	TGTGCCACCAGCAGAGGTGAGGGAGACTCACCCCTCCACTTT	CATSRGEGDSPLHF
-	14	TRBV19	-	TRBJ2-5	TGTGCCAGTAGTATGTCAGTGACCCAAGAGACCCAGTACTTC	CASSMSVTQETQYF
-	16	TRBV7-2	TRBD2	TRBJ2-7	TGTGCCAGCAGCCCAAGGGCACTAGCGGGCACCTACGAGCAGTACTTC	CASSPRALAGTYEQYF
once	13	TRBV29-1	TRBD2	TRBJ2-7	TGCAGCGCACGACTAGCGGGAGTGAGCGAGCAGTACTTC	CSARLAGVSEQYF
once	12	TRBV14	-	TRBJ2-2	TGTGCCAGCAGCCAGGGCGCCGGGGAGCTGTTTTTT	CASSQGAGELFF
-	15	TRBV6-5	-	TRBJ1-1	TGTGCCAGCAGTACGCCTTTTTTAGACGTCGCTGAAGCTTTCTTT	CASSTPFLDVAEAFF
few	13	TRBV19	TRBD1	TRBJ1-2	TGTGCCAGTAGTCTGACAGGGGACTATGGCTACACCTTC	CASSLTGDYGYTF
few	15	TRBV12-5	-	TRBJ2-1	TGTGCTAGTGGTTTGACTAGCTTTAGGGGGTATGAGCAGTTCTTC	CASGLTSFRGYEQFF
-	13	TRBV30	-	TRBJ2-5	TGTGCCTGGAGTGTAAGGCTCCAAGAGACCCAGTACTTC	CAWSVRLQETQYF
-	15	TRBV7-2	-	TRBJ1-3	TGTGCCAGCAGCTTAGAATTGGGCTCTGGAAACACCATATATTTT	CASSLELGSGNTIYF